One sample yielded the 6 T cell receptor beta chains listed below, sequenced in a study of shared clonotypes between healthy human individuals. Produced via immunoSEQ multiplex PCR; TCRdb's table is partial and in-frame only. The sample includes about 470,000 clones, around 79% seen only once; the top ten take over 10%. The specimen sequenced was PBMCs. Receptors were obtained from a woman aged 40 to 50 in good health. Some clones in this sample may be carry-over from other donors' samples.

The rearrangement joins TRBV10-3 to TRBJ2-5; TRBD2 aligns across 8 bases. V shed 3 bases, J shed 5 bases, and the junction held 8 bases outside the gene matches. The CDR3 consists of 15 residues. Germline assignment: CDR1 ENHRY and CDR2 SYGVKD. The CDR3, as DNA: TGTGCCATCAGTGACGTCGCGGGAGGTCGGGAGACCCAGTACTTC. The encoded protein is CAISDVAGGRETQYF.

Concerning this clone: This specimen includes other DNA sequences encoding the same CDR3. J is TRBJ2-6 and V is TRBV18; the D is unclear. Germline lookup yields CDR1 KGHSH and CDR2 LQKENI. CDR3 length: 13 amino acids. V dropped 3 bases and J dropped 1 base, with 1 base sitting between them. The CDR3 loop reads CASSPSGANVLTF. CDR3 bases: TGTGCCAGCTCACCGTCTGGGGCCAACGTCCTGACTTTC.

The V and J genes are TRBV7-9 and TRBJ1-4; 7 positions match TRBD1. This CDR3 is 13 amino acids long. The germline CDR1 and CDR2 sequences are SEHNR and FQNEAQ (reference sequence). The J segment lost 8 bases and the V segment lost 5 bases, leaving 5 bases of the junction unmatched. The CDR3 loop is CASSRGLREKLFF. CDR3 nucleotide sequence: TGTGCCAGCAGCAGGGGGCTCCGGGAAAAACTGTTTTTT.

This clone was counted a single time. The chain has TRBV10-3 and TRBJ2-2; 7 bases map to TRBD1. Trimming at V came to 7 bases and at J to 2 bases, leaving 4 bases not matched to a gene. This CDR3 region has 14 residues. From germline, CDR1 is ENHRY and CDR2 SYGVKD. The CDR3 region is CAIKGGSNTGELFF. In DNA, the CDR3 is TGTGCCATCAAAGGGGGCAGTAACACCGGGGAGCTGTTTTTT.

Comment on this clone: This same CDR3 is encoded by further DNA sequences in the sample. The V call is TRBV28, the J call TRBJ1-2; the D is unclear. CDR1 and CDR2 (germline): MDHEN, SYDVKM. The germline V and J ends were trimmed by 5 bases and 2 bases, with 12 bases remaining between them. The CDR3 is made up of 14 amino acids. CDR3 sequence (DNA): TGTGCCAGCAGTCCCTCCGGAAGGAACTATGGCTACACCTTC. Amino acid sequence: CASSPSGRNYGYTF.

This clone came up many times. The V call is TRBV25-1, the J call TRBJ1-4, with a possible D match to TRBD1 (5 bases). This CDR3 spans 16 amino acids. Germline CDR1 and CDR2: MGHDK and SYGVNS. The germline V and J ends were trimmed by 1 base and 2 bases, with 11 bases remaining between them. The CDR3 nucleotides are TGTGCCAGCAGTGAATGGTTTTCAGGGACTAATGAAAAACTGTTTTTT. It is translated as CASSEWFSGTNEKLFF.